This T cell receptor beta chain was sequenced in a study of breast tumors, draining lymph nodes, adjacent tissues. Points from the study as a whole: The lymph node origin of tumor T cells was framed as consistent with a hypothesis, not demonstrated.

This clonotype has ten or more counts. Its antigen is as yet unknown. A single record per CDR3 protein comes from TCRdb applying MiXCR to the multiplex PCR reads. The data show some 53,000 distinct CDR3 sequences, less than 55% seen once. This clonotype originated in a female donor with breast cancer. Some clones in this sample may be carry-over from other donors' samples. Sequencing was carried out using breast tumor tissue.

The CDR3 protein is CSASGGGGTIYGYTF. Here the CDR3 DNA reads TGCAGTGCTAGTGGGGGGGGGGGGACAATATATGGCTACACCTTC. This chain uses TRBV20-1 with TRBJ1-2, with D tentatively TRBD1 (6 bases). V was pared by 3 bases and J by 5 bases, with 19 bases between. There are 15 residues in the CDR3. Per the germline V gene, CDR1 is DFQATT and CDR2 is SNEGSKA (reference sequence).